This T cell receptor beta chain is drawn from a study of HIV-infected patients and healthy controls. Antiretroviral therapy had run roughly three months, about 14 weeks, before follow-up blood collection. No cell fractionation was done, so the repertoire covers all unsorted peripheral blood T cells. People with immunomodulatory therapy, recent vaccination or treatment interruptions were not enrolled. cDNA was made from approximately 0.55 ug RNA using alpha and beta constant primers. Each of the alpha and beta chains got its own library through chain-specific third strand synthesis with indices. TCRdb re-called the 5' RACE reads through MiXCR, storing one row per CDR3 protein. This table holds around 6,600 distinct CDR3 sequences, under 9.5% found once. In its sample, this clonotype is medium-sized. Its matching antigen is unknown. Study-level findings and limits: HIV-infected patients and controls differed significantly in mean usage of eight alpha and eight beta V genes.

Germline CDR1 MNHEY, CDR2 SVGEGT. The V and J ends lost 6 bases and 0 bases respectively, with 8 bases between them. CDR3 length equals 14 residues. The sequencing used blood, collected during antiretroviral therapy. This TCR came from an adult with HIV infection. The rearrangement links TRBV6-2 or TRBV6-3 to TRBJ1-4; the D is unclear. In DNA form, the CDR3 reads TGTGCCAGCAGCGCCTGGGCAACTAATGAAAAACTGTTTTTT. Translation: CASSAWATNEKLFF.